A selection of T cell receptor beta chains follows, all from one sample in a study of shared clonotypes between healthy human individuals. Generated by immunoSEQ multiplex PCR, the TCRdb table keeps only in-frame clones and is missing some. In the table there are about 1.1 million clones, roughly 80% of which are singletons. Sequencing was performed on memory CD4+ T cells from PBMCs. The receptors stem from a man aged 18 to 30 in good health. Some clones in this sample may be carry-over from other donors' samples. Each CDR3 is given with its conserved first and last residue. The D gene is left open where the match is weak. Some rows have no size entry. The others give once, few or many, or a class for an expanded clone.

.,TRBJ1-1,.,TRBV28,CASSLGQGTNTEAFF,TGTGCCAGCAGTTTGGGGCAGGGGACGAACACTGAAGCTTTCTTT
.,TRBJ2-3,.,TRBV10-3,CAISPGAEDTQYF,TGTGCCATCAGCCCCGGAGCGGAAGATACGCAGTATTTT
.,TRBJ2-5,.,TRBV28,CASSSGPWTGGGTGETQYF,TGTGCCAGCAGTTCGGGGCCTTGGACAGGAGGGGGCACAGGGGAGACCCAGTACTTC
few,TRBJ2-7,.,TRBV29-1,CSVDQQGRGEQYF,TGCAGCGTTGACCAACAGGGAAGGGGCGAGCAGTACTTC
.,TRBJ1-2,TRBD1,TRBV5-4,CASSPPTGSNYGYTF,TGTGCCAGCAGCCCGCCGACAGGGTCCAACTATGGCTACACCTTC
.,TRBJ1-5,TRBD1,TRBV2,CASSLDRLQHF,TGTGCCAGCAGTTTGGACAGGCTCCAGCATTTT
.,TRBJ1-3,TRBD1,TRBV6-1,CASTVGTAGNTIYF,TGTGCCAGCACTGTAGGGACAGCTGGAAACACCATATATTTT
few,TRBJ2-2,.,TRBV2,CASSPSQTTGELFF,TGTGCCAGCAGTCCGTCTCAAACCACCGGGGAGCTGTTTTTT
.,TRBJ1-1,TRBD1,TRBV30,CAWETGTGGARNTEAFF,TGTGCCTGGGAAACCGGGACAGGGGGCGCTCGGAACACTGAAGCTTTCTTT
once,TRBJ1-2,TRBD1,TRBV5-1,CASSPDGQGINTF,TGCGCCAGCAGCCCGGACGGACAGGGGATAAACACCTTC
.,TRBJ1-4,TRBD1,TRBV18,CASSPRAGGGEKLFF,TGTGCCAGCTCACCAAGGGCAGGGGGAGGTGAAAAACTGTTTTTT
.,TRBJ1-1,.,TRBV9,CASSIGVQNTEAFF,TGTGCGAGCTCGATCGGGGTCCAGAACACTGAAGCTTTCTTT
.,TRBJ2-3,TRBD2,TRBV5-1,CASSLLAGASGDTQYF,TGCGCCAGCAGCTTGTTAGCGGGAGCCTCGGGAGATACGCAGTATTTT
.,TRBJ2-7,.,TRBV5-1,CASSFVGDEQYF,TGCGCCAGCAGCTTCGTGGGGGACGAGCAGTACTTC
.,TRBJ2-5,TRBD1,TRBV6-7,CASSTGQGETQYF,TGTGCCAGCAGTACCGGACAGGGGGAGACCCAGTACTTC
.,TRBJ2-1,TRBD2,TRBV10-3,CAIGGVAGAYNEQFF,TGTGCCATCGGCGGAGTAGCGGGAGCCTACAATGAGCAGTTCTTC
.,TRBJ1-5,TRBD1,TRBV7-9,CASSKGQQNQPQHF,TGTGCCAGCAGCAAGGGACAGCAAAATCAGCCCCAGCATTTT
.,TRBJ2-1,TRBD2,TRBV4-1,CASSHSGLAGNEQFF,TGCGCCAGCAGCCATTCGGGACTAGCTGGAAATGAGCAGTTCTTC
.,TRBJ2-2,TRBD1,TRBV10-3,CAISSNLGQGASTGELFF,TGTGCCATCAGTTCCAACCTCGGACAGGGAGCTTCTACCGGGGAGCTGTTTTTT
.,TRBJ2-2,TRBD2,TRBV6-7,CASSYSRQRENTGELFF,TGTGCCAGCAGTTACTCGAGGCAGCGGGAGAACACCGGGGAGCTGTTTTTT
.,TRBJ2-5,TRBD1,TRBV10-3,CAISESRTGYQETQYF,TGTGCCATCAGTGAGTCGAGGACAGGGTACCAAGAGACCCAGTACTTC
.,TRBJ2-1,TRBD2,TRBV11-2,CASSKTSGKYNEQFF,TGTGCCAGCAGTAAGACTAGCGGGAAGTACAATGAGCAGTTCTTC